The 32 T cell receptor beta chains in this list originate from one sample, sequenced in a study of regulatory T cells in long-lasting Graves disease. CDR3-region Arm-PCR and iRepertoire HTBI primers produced the TCR beta libraries. TCRdb ran MiXCR on the multiplex PCR reads and lists one entry per CDR3 protein. The sample yields some 320,000 distinct CDR3 sequences, over 15% seen once. The sample's time point: newly diagnosed GD, antithyroid drugs for less than 3 months. Preparation of the TCR library used RNA extracted from PBMCs. The sample here was peripheral blood mononuclear cells (PBMCs), taken at new diagnosis, from a patient treated with antithyroid drugs. The receptors derive from a female donor with Graves disease.

V gene TRBV30 combines with J gene TRBJ2-5; 7 bases agree with TRBD1. The trim removed 0 bases at V and 5 bases at J, leaving 0 bases unmatched. This CDR3 is built from 12 residues. Germline assignment: CDR1 GTSNPN and CDR2 SVGIG (reference sequence). The CDR3 DNA sequence: TGTGCCTGGAGTGTGACAGGGGAGACCCAGTACTTC. This translates into CAWSVTGETQYF.

In its sample, this clonotype was seen many times. CDR3 coding DNA: TGTGCCACCAGTGACACTAACGCGGCCTCCTACAATGAGCAGTTCTTC. It encodes CATSDTNAASYNEQFF. The J gene is TRBJ2-1, the V gene TRBV24-1, with D unresolved. CDR1 is KGHDR and CDR2 is SFDVKD in the germline V gene. V lost 4 bases and J 0 bases, leaving 12 bases between the germline ends. The CDR3 is 16 residues long.

This clonotype was counted at least ten times. This sequence joins TRBV28 and TRBJ1-1; D is unresolved. The CDR3 totals 15 residues. Germline values: CDR1 MDHEN, CDR2 SYDVKM. The V end lost 3 bases, the J end lost 0 bases, and 11 bases lay between the germline ends. The CDR3 DNA is TGTGCCAGCAGTTTGATAGGCGTCATGAACACTGAAGCTTTCTTT. Its protein product is CASSLIGVMNTEAFF.

This sequence joins TRBV19 and TRBJ1-3; D is unresolved. Per germline, CDR1 LNHDA and CDR2 SQIVND (reference sequence). Trimming pared 8 bases from V and 0 bases from J, leaving 11 bases between. The CDR3 loop spans 14 amino acids. DNA of the CDR3: TGTGCCAGTTCTGAAATACTCTCTGGAAACACCATATATTTT. Protein sequence: CASSEILSGNTIYF.

The sample holds many counts of this clonotype. This rearrangement joins TRBV2 to TRBJ1-3; TRBD1 agrees at 7 bases. The V gene's germline CDR1 is SNHLY and CDR2 FYNNEI. V lost 9 bases, J lost 1 base, and 12 bases stayed unmatched. The CDR3 sequence is 16 residues long. The CDR3 DNA is TGTGCCAGTCGACAGGGTCCTTCCCCATCTGGAAACACCATATATTTT. It encodes CASRQGPSPSGNTIYF.

This clonotype was counted only a few times. CDR3 residues: CASSTTEIAYEQYF. CDR3 sequence (DNA): TGTGCCAGCTCCACGACGGAGATTGCCTACGAGCAGTACTTC. The rearrangement uses TRBV18 and TRBJ2-7, with D uncertain. In germline, CDR1 is KGHSH, CDR2 LQKENI. This CDR3 has 14 amino acids. V shed 6 bases and J shed 2 bases, with 14 bases lying between them. Looking up the rest from reference TRBV18 and TRBJ2-7 gives the full variable domain: NAGVMQNPRHLVRRRGQEARLRCSPMKGHSHVYWYRQLPEEGLKFMVYLQKENIIDESGMPKERFSAEFPKEGPSILRIQQVVRGDSAAYFCASSTTEIAYEQYFGPGTRLTVT.

The sample holds many counts of this clonotype. This chain connects TRBV18 to TRBJ2-2; no definite D call. Per the germline V gene, CDR1 is KGHSH and CDR2 is LQKENI. The CDR3 consists of 13 residues. V lost 6 bases and J lost 6, with 11 bases in between. The CDR3 bases are TGTGCCAGCTCGGAGATAGTCTCCGGGGAGCTGTTTTTT. This encodes CASSEIVSGELFF.

The rearrangement uses TRBV30 and TRBJ1-1; 9 bases are a match to TRBD1. The CDR3 length is 14 residues. Germline lookup yields CDR1 GTSNPN and CDR2 SVGIG (reference sequence). The junction had 5 bases not matched to a gene; V was cut back by 2 bases and J by 4 bases. DNA for the CDR3: TGTGCCTGGAGTAGGACAGGGGAGATCACTGAAGCTTTCTTT. This encodes CAWSRTGEITEAFF.

In this sample, this clonotype turned up many times. This chain connects TRBV7-9 to TRBJ1-4, with D perhaps TRBD1 (6 bases). The CDR3 covers 14 residues. Germline lookup yields CDR1 SEHNR and CDR2 FQNEAQ (reference sequence). V was shortened by 7 bases and J by 7 bases, with 16 bases between the two germline ends. Written as DNA, the CDR3 is TGTGCCAGCACCGACGACAGGAAGGGTGAAAAACTGTTTTTT. Its protein is CASTDDRKGEKLFF. Using reference TRBV7-9 and TRBJ1-4 for the parts outside the CDR3, the full variable domain is DTGVSQNPRHKITKRGQNVTFRCDPISEHNRLYWYRQTLGQGPEFLTYFQNEAQLEKSRLLSDRFSAERPKGSFSTLEIQRTEQGDSAMYLCASTDDRKGEKLFFGSGTQLSVL.

This clonotype has ten or more counts. The V call is TRBV27, the J call TRBJ2-7; D is unclear. The CDR3 extends over 13 amino acids. Germline CDR1 and CDR2: MNHEY and SMNVEV (reference sequence). V lost 6 bases, J lost 3 bases, and 12 bases lay in between. The CDR3, as DNA: TGTGCCAGCAGCATCCCTCCATTCTACGAGCAGTACTTC. Residues: CASSIPPFYEQYF.

This clonotype came up many times. The chain combines TRBV6-2 or TRBV6-3 with TRBJ2-7, with no clear D. V lost 7 bases and J 4 bases, leaving 17 bases between the germline ends. CDR1 is MNHEY, CDR2 SVGEGT, per germline. The CDR3 loop spans 14 amino acids. The CDR3: CASTDPAPPYEQYF. The CDR3 DNA follows: TGTGCCAGCACGGACCCCGCGCCCCCTTACGAGCAGTACTTC.

Many counts were recorded for this clonotype. Mismatch with germline at one junction end may stem from a read error. The V gene is TRBV12-3 or TRBV12-4, the J gene TRBJ1-5, with TRBD1 as a possible D gene (5 bases). The CDR3 consists of 14 residues. Here the CDR3 reads CASSIAGSNQPQHF. For the CDR3, the DNA is TGTGCCAGCAGTATAGCAGGGTCGAATCAGCCCCAGCATTTT.

This sequence joins TRBV30 and TRBJ2-2; D is perhaps TRBD1 (6 bases). This CDR3 has 14 residues. Per the germline V gene, CDR1 is GTSNPN and CDR2 is SVGIG (reference sequence). V lost 0 bases, J lost 2 bases, and 7 bases lay in between. The CDR3 loop reads CAWSVGANTGELFF. The CDR3, as DNA: TGTGCCTGGAGTGTGGGGGCCAACACCGGGGAGCTGTTTTTT. Full variable domain (missing parts from reference TRBV30 and TRBJ2-2): SQTIHQWPATLVQPVGSPLSLECTVEGTSNPNLYWYRQAAGRGLQLLFYSVGIGQISSEVPQNLSASRPQDRQFILSSKKLLLSDSGFYLCAWSVGANTGELFFGEGSRLTVL.

This clonotype showed up just a few times. A much bigger clone sits one base away, suggesting this may be a read error. This chain joins TRBV12-5 and TRBJ2-5; the D gene is possibly TRBD1 (5 bases). Germline V gives CDR1 LGHNT, CDR2 FRNRAP. The CDR3 contains 13 residues. V was clipped by 1 base and J by 5 bases, with 8 bases between them. The CDR3 bases are TGTGCTAGTGGTTTGGCTAAGGGGGAGACCCAGTACTTC. It translates to CASGLAKGETQYF.

This clonotype was seen repeatedly, ten times or more. The chain has TRBV28 and TRBJ1-5; D is perhaps TRBD1 (6 bases). The CDR3 has 14 residues. The V and J ends lost 4 bases and 7 bases respectively, with 14 bases between them. Germline values: CDR1 MDHEN, CDR2 SYDVKM. The CDR3 DNA reads as TGTGCCAGCAGTTCAGGGGTAGGGGAGCAGCCCCAGCATTTT. Translated, it gives CASSSGVGEQPQHF.

This clonotype was seen repeatedly, ten times or more. V and J are TRBV12-3 or TRBV12-4 and TRBJ1-5; D perhaps matches TRBD1 (6 bases). The CDR3 is 14 residues long. The ends were cut back, 5 bases at V and 0 bases at J, with 8 bases in the middle. The CDR3 reads CASSPDSSNQPQHF. Here the CDR3 DNA reads TGTGCCAGCAGTCCGGACAGTAGCAATCAGCCCCAGCATTTT.

A word on this clonotype: The CDR3 carries no conserved terminal phenylalanine or tryptophan, so it likely arises from a read error. CDR3 in DNA: TGTGCCAGCAGATCGACTAGCGGGAGGAAGACCCAGTACCTC. It specifies CASRSTSGRKTQYL. This chain joins TRBV7-2 and TRBJ2-1; TRBD2 matches 13 bases. The DNA end is more similar to TRBJ2-5, so the J call may be wrong. The CDR3 contains 14 residues. The germline V gene has CDR1 SGHTA and CDR2 FQGNSA.

This chain joins TRBV27 and TRBJ1-5; D remains ambiguous. Trimming removed 5 bases at V and 2 bases at J, with 13 bases between. Germline lookup yields CDR1 MNHEY and CDR2 SMNVEV (reference sequence). This CDR3 comprises 15 residues. The CDR3 here is CASSPYGERNQPQHF. The CDR3 region has the DNA TGTGCCAGCAGTCCCTATGGCGAGCGCAATCAGCCCCAGCATTTT.

This clonotype was counted many times. J is TRBJ1-2 and V is TRBV5-5; no definite D call. Trimming pared 3 bases from V and 4 bases from J, leaving 16 bases between. Germline V gene data show CDR1 as SGHKS and CDR2 as YYEKEE (reference sequence). There are 15 residues in the CDR3. The CDR3 region is CASSSLREGGYGYTF. In nucleotides, the CDR3 is TGTGCCAGCAGCTCCCTTCGGGAGGGAGGCTATGGCTACACCTTC.

In its sample, this clonotype was seen a few times. This chain connects TRBV5-4 to TRBJ2-1; 9 bases map to TRBD2. CDR1 is SGHNT, CDR2 YYREEE, per germline (reference sequence). V gave up 3 bases and J gave up 5 bases; unmatched junction bases: 6. CDR3 length: 15 amino acids. CDR3 sequence: CASSYGVAGDNEQFF. The CDR3 coding sequence is TGTGCCAGCAGCTACGGTGTAGCGGGGGACAATGAGCAGTTCTTC.

In this sample, this clonotype turned up many times. The chain combines TRBV27 with TRBJ2-7; TRBD2 might be the D (6 bases). Germline values: CDR1 MNHEY, CDR2 SMNVEV (reference sequence). The CDR3 runs to 17 residues. Between the trimmed V and J ends, which lost 3 bases and 2 bases, there was a span of 20 bases. This CDR3 is CASSFLSEGGLTYEQYF. CDR3 sequence (DNA): TGTGCCAGCAGTTTTCTTAGCGAGGGAGGCCTTACCTACGAGCAGTACTTC.

The table lists this clonotype with a few counts. V is TRBV2 and J is TRBJ2-1; 13 bases agree with TRBD2. The germline CDR1 and CDR2 sequences are SNHLY and FYNNEI. The CDR3 runs to 16 residues. J lost 6 bases, V lost 5 bases, and 7 bases had no gene match. CDR3 region: CASSSLTSGRPNEQFF. DNA for the CDR3: TGTGCCAGCAGTTCGCTGACTAGCGGGAGGCCCAATGAGCAGTTCTTC. Using reference TRBV2 and TRBJ2-1 for the parts outside the CDR3, the full variable domain is EPEVTQTPSHQVTQMGQEVILRCVPISNHLYFYWYRQILGQKVEFLVSFYNNEISEKSEIFDDQFSVERPDGSNFTLKIRSTKLEDSAMYFCASSSLTSGRPNEQFFGPGTRLTVL.

This clonotype was detected once. The gene calls are TRBV2 and TRBJ2-1; tentatively, D is TRBD1 or TRBD2 (5 bases each). Trimming took off 4 bases at V and 12 bases at J, with 13 bases between the two ends. This CDR3 is built from 12 residues. CDR1 and CDR2 from the germline V gene are SNHLY and FYNNEI. CDR3 coding DNA: TGTGCCAGCAGTGTAAGGGGAGAAGGGCAGTTCTTC. Translating gives CASSVRGEGQFF.

This clonotype was counted ten times or more. The V and J genes are TRBV6-5 and TRBJ2-1; D is perhaps TRBD1 or TRBD2 (5 bases each). The V gene lost 0 bases and the J gene lost 5 bases, with 11 bases spanning the gap. The germline CDR1 and CDR2 sequences are MNHEY and SVGAGI. There are 15 residues in the CDR3. Here the CDR3 reads CASSYSWGYDNEQFF. CDR3 bases: TGTGCCAGCAGTTACTCCTGGGGGTATGACAATGAGCAGTTCTTC.

This clonotype was recorded many times. This chain uses TRBV6-5 with TRBJ2-2; D is possibly TRBD2 (6 bases). V dropped 2 bases and J dropped 2 bases, with 9 bases sitting between them. The CDR3 loop spans 15 amino acids. Germline-derived CDR1 and CDR2 are MNHEY and SVGAGI. CDR3 sequence: CASSYGDSNTGELFF. Here the CDR3 DNA reads TGTGCCAGCAGTTACGGGGACTCTAACACCGGGGAGCTGTTTTTT.

Turning to this clonotype: A single base is all that separates this from a far larger clone, so a read error is likely. This rearrangement joins TRBV11-2 to TRBJ2-7; 13 positions match TRBD2. The CDR3 is made up of 14 amino acids. From germline, CDR1 is SGHAT and CDR2 FQNNGV. J lost 7 bases, V lost 7 bases, and 7 bases had no gene match. The CDR3 coding sequence is TGTGCCAGCAAACTAGCGGGAGGGGACAATGAGCAGTACTTC. Translated, it gives CASKLAGGDNEQYF.

The table lists this clonotype with many counts. This chain joins TRBV27 and TRBJ1-3, with a possible D match to TRBD1 (6 bases). This CDR3 is built from 15 residues. Germline V gives CDR1 MNHEY, CDR2 SMNVEV (reference sequence). V was cut by 4 bases and J by 3 bases, with 13 bases left in between. The chain's CDR3 is CASSSLQGNGNTIYF. The CDR3 nucleotides read TGTGCCAGCAGTTCCTTACAGGGAAATGGAAACACCATATATTTT.

In this sample, this clonotype turned up many times. This rearrangement joins TRBV11-2 to TRBJ2-7; unclear D gene. Trimming removed 7 bases at V and 7 bases at J, with 20 bases between. This CDR3 region has 14 residues. Germline assignment: CDR1 SGHAT and CDR2 FQNNGV. The CDR3 nucleotides read TGTGCCAGCATCCTGACGGGCACCTTAAGGGAGCAGTACTTC. Its protein is CASILTGTLREQYF.

This clonotype was counted many times. The chain recombines TRBV27 with TRBJ2-7; the D gene is possibly TRBD2 (6 bases). The V gene lost 4 bases and the J gene lost 2 bases, with 15 bases spanning the gap. There are 15 residues in the CDR3. The germline CDR1 and CDR2 sequences are MNHEY and SMNVEV (reference sequence). CDR3 DNA sequence: TGTGCCAGCAGTTCCCTGTGGGGCGGGACCTACGAGCAGTACTTC. Residues: CASSSLWGGTYEQYF.

This clonotype was picked up many times. V usage is TRBV15 and J usage is TRBJ2-7, with 13 bases that match TRBD2. Germline CDR1 LNHNV, CDR2 YYDKDF (reference sequence). The CDR3 has 17 residues. J lost 2 bases, V lost 5 bases, and 9 bases had no gene match. CDR3 residues: CATSGTLGLAGAYEQYF. The CDR3 nucleotides are TGTGCCACCAGCGGGACCCTAGGACTAGCGGGGGCCTACGAGCAGTACTTC.

The rearrangement uses TRBV7-3 and TRBJ2-1; 10 nucleotides line up with TRBD2. Germline assignment: CDR1 SGHTA and CDR2 FQGTGA. The V and J ends lost 5 bases and 1 base, in that order; junction bases with no gene match: 5. The CDR3 has 16 residues. The CDR3 region is CASSALAGRSYNEQFF. CDR3 bases: TGTGCCAGCAGCGCACTAGCGGGAAGGTCCTACAATGAGCAGTTCTTC.

In this sample, this clonotype turned up many times. The chain combines TRBV9 with TRBJ1-4; the D gene is possibly TRBD1 (6 bases). The CDR3 sequence is 17 residues long. Trimming stripped 4 bases from V and 3 bases from J, with 19 bases between. Per germline, CDR1 SGDLS and CDR2 YYNGEE. The CDR3 loop is CASSSSRTELANEKLFF. The DNA of the CDR3 is TGTGCCAGCAGCTCTTCCCGGACAGAACTGGCTAATGAAAAACTGTTTTTT.